The clone carrying this TCR beta chain was counted once. Its antigen is unknown. These data come from a study of cytomegalovirus exposure and HLA in healthy donors. Across the study: The study placed 70% to 85% of its approximately 360 genotyped donors in the Caucasian-associated ancestry cluster. Study outcomes and limitations: A later analysis found TCR association rates differed by HLA locus, highest for DRB1 and lowest for HLA-C. V- and J-gene trimming of TCR beta was linked (in a later analysis) to a missense DCLRE1C variant.

The CDR3 has 16 residues. Germline V gives CDR1 KGHSH, CDR2 LQKENI. V was clipped by 5 bases and J by 3 bases, with 20 bases between them. PCR amplification relied on 60 Vbeta primers (plus 13 Jbeta primers). The data were produced by immunoSEQ multiplex PCR, yet TCRdb's version contains in-frame clones alone and is incomplete. The sample holds 50,000 to 65,000 clones, more than 70% seen once. It was healthy bone marrow donors who served as donors. The sequencing sample was made of PBMCs. The J gene is TRBJ2-7, the V gene TRBV18, with D possibly matching TRBD1 (6 bases). This TCR was sampled from a young woman in good health and CMV-seronegative. The CDR3 region is CASSSDHRPGDYEQYF. CDR3 nucleotides: TGTGCCAGCTCATCTGACCACCGGCCAGGGGACTACGAGCAGTACTTC. The full variable domain, completed using reference TRBV18 and TRBJ2-7, is NAGVMQNPRHLVRRRGQEARLRCSPMKGHSHVYWYRQLPEEGLKFMVYLQKENIIDESGMPKERFSAEFPKEGPSILRIQQVVRGDSAAYFCASSSDHRPGDYEQYFGPGTRLTVT.